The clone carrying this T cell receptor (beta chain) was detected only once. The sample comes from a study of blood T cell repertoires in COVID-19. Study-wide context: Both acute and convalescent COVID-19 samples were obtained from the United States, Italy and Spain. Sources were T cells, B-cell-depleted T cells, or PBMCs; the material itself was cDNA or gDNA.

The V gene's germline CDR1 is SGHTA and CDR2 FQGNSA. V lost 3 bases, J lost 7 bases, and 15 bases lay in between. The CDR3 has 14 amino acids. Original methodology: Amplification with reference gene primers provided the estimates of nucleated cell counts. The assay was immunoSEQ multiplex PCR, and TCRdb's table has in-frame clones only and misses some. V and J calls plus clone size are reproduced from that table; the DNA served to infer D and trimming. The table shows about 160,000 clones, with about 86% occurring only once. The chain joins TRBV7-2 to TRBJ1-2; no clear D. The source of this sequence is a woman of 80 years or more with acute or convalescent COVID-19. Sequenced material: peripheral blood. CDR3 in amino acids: CASSFINRGSGYTF. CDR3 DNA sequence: TGTGCCAGCAGCTTTATCAATCGAGGTTCTGGCTACACCTTC. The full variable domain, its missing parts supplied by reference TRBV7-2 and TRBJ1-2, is GAGVSQSPSNKVTEKGKDVELRCDPISGHTALYWYRQSLGQGLEFLIYFQGNSAPDKSGLPSDRFSAERTGGSVSTLTIQRTQQEDSAVYLCASSFINRGSGYTFGSGTRLTVV.